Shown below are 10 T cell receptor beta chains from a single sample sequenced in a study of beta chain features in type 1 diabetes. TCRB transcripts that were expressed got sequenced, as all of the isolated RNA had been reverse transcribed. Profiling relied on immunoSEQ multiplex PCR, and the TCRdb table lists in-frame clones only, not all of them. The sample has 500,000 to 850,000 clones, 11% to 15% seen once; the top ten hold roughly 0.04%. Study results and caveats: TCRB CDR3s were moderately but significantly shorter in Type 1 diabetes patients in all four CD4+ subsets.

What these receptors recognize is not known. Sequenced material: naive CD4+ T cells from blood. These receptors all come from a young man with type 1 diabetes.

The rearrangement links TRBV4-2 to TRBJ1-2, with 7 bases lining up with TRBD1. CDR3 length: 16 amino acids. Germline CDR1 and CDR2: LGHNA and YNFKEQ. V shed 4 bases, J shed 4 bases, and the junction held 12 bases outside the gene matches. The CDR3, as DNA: TGTGCCAGCAGCCCCGTCGACGAGACAGGGTCCTATGGCTACACCTTC. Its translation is CASSPVDETGSYGYTF.

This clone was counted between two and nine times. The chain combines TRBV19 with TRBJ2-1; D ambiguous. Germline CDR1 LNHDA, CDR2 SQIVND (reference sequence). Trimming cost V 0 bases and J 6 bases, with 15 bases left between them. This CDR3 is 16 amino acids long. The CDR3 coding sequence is TGTGCCAGTAGTATAGATCGGGTTCAGTTTGGCAATGAGCAGTTCTTC. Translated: CASSIDRVQFGNEQFF.

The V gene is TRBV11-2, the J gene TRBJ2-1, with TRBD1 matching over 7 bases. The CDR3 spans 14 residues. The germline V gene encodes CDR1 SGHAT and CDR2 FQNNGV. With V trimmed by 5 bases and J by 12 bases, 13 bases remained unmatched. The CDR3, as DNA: TGTGCCAGCAGCCGAGGGACAGCCTCCCTCGGGCAGTTCTTC. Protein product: CASSRGTASLGQFF.

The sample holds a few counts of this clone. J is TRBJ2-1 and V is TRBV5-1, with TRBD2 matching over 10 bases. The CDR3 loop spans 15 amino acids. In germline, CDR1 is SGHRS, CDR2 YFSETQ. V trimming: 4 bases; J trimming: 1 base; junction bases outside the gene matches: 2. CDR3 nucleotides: TGCGCCAGCAGCCCTAGCGGGGGTTCCTACAATGAGCAGTTCTTC. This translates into CASSPSGGSYNEQFF.

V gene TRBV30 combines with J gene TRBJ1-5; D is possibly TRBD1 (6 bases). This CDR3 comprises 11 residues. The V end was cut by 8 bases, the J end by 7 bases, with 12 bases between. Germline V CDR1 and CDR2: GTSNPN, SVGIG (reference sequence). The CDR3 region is CAAGGPQPQHF. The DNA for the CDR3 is TGTGCCGCCGGGGGCCCCCAGCCCCAGCATTTT.

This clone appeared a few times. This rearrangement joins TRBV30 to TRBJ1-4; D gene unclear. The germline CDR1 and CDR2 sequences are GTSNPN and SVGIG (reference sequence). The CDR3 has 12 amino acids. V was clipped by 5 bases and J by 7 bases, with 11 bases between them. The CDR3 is CAWRLNIEKLFF. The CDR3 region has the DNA TGTGCCTGGCGTCTTAACATTGAAAAACTGTTTTTT. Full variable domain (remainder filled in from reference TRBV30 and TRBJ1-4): SQTIHQWPATLVQPVGSPLSLECTVEGTSNPNLYWYRQAAGRGLQLLFYSVGIGQISSEVPQNLSASRPQDRQFILSSKKLLLSDSGFYLCAWRLNIEKLFFGSGTQLSVL.

The CDR3 here is CAISEGFLNTEAFF. In DNA, the CDR3 is TGTGCCATCAGCGAGGGGTTCTTGAACACTGAAGCTTTCTTT. The chain is built from TRBV10-3 and TRBJ1-1, with D maybe TRBD1 (5 bases). The CDR3 is 14 residues long. V lost 6 bases, J lost 0 bases, and 11 bases lay in between. The germline V gene encodes CDR1 ENHRY and CDR2 SYGVKD.

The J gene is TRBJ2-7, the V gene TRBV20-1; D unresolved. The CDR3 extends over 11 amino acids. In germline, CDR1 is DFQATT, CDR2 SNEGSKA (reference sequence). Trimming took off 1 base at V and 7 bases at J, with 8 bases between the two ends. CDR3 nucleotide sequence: TGCAGTGCTAGAGGTCCGGCGGAGCAGTACTTC. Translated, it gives CSARGPAEQYF.

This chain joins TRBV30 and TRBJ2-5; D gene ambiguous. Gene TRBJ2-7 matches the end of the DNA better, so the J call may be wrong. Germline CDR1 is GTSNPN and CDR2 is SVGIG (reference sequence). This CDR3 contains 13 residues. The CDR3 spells CAWSVRGAYEQYF. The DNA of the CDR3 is TGTGCCTGGAGTGTACGCGGTGCCTACGAGCAGTACTTC.

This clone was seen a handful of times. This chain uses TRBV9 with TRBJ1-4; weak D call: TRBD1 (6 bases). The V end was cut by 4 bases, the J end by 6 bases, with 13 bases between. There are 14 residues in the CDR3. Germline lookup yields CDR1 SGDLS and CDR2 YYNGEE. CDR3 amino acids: CASSPGGGYEKLFF. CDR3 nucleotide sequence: TGTGCCAGCAGCCCAGGAGGGGGATATGAAAAACTGTTTTTT.